The rows below give T cell receptor beta chains drawn from one sample of a study of T cells after somatic rescue of genetic block. The repertoire was sequenced with immunoSEQ multiplex PCR; TCRdb's copy has only in-frame clones and lacks some. The data contain approximately 58,000 clones, around 96% of them seen just once; the ten biggest clones take up approximately 0.077%. Sequences were obtained from peripheral blood mononuclear cells (PBMCs). These receptors came from a child younger than two. The CDR3 runs from the conserved cysteine through the conserved F or W. The D gene is left open where the match is weak. For some rows the clone size is stated as once, few or many, or as a class when expanded; others skip it.

TRBJ2-6,NA,NA,TRBV6-4,CASSFQGSGANVLTF,TGTGCCAGCAGTTTTCAGGGGTCCGGGGCCAACGTCCTGACTTTC
TRBJ1-1,NA,NA,TRBV9,CASTRRGNWDTEAFF,TGTGCCAGCACCCGTAGAGGGAATTGGGACACTGAAGCTTTCTTT
TRBJ1-1,NA,NA,TRBV7-9,CASSLAGHTEAFF,TGTGCCAGCAGCTTAGCGGGGCACACTGAAGCTTTCTTT
TRBJ1-1,TRBD1,once,TRBV19,CASSQTPRGLSFF,TGTGCCAGTAGTCAGACCCCCAGGGGGCTGTCTTTCTTT
TRBJ2-3,TRBD2,NA,TRBV13,CASSYGTSGTSTDTQYF,TGTGCCAGCAGCTATGGGACTAGCGGGACCTCCACAGATACGCAGTATTTT
TRBJ2-7,NA,once,TRBV7-2,CASSLAAVLTNYEQYF,TGTGCCAGCAGCTTAGCGGCGGTCCTCACTAACTACGAGCAGTACTTC
TRBJ1-2,TRBD1,NA,TRBV9,CASSVGQGGGDGYTF,TGTGCCAGCAGCGTAGGACAGGGAGGAGGTGACGGCTACACCTTC
TRBJ1-2,TRBD1,NA,TRBV12-5,CASGLVQGFGYTF,TGTGCTAGTGGTTTGGTACAGGGGTTTGGCTACACCTTC
TRBJ2-1,TRBD2,NA,TRBV4-1,CASSQSFGLAGTTHNEQFF,TGCGCCAGCAGCCAATCTTTCGGGTTGGCCGGGACTACTCACAATGAGCAGTTCTTC
TRBJ2-7,NA,once,TRBV5-1,CASSLGTSSYEQYF,TGCGCCAGCAGCTTGGGGACTTCGTCCTACGAGCAGTACTTC
TRBJ2-7,TRBD2,NA,TRBV11-2,CAGSPGGGDEQYF,TGTGCCGGCAGCCCCGGGGGGGGCGACGAGCAGTACTTC
TRBJ2-7,TRBD1,once,TRBV28,CASSPGTAREQYF,TGTGCCAGCAGTCCCGGGACAGCGAGGGAGCAGTACTTC
TRBJ2-1,TRBD1,NA,TRBV5-1,CASSAQGAIFDYEQFF,TGCGCCAGCAGCGCACAGGGGGCGATATTTGATTATGAGCAGTTCTTC
TRBJ2-2,NA,NA,TRBV4-1,CASSQHNTGELFF,TGCGCCAGCAGCCAACATAACACCGGGGAGCTGTTTTTT
TRBJ2-2,TRBD2,NA,TRBV5-4,CASSQSGSGTGELFF,TGTGCCAGCAGCCAAAGCGGGAGTGGGACCGGGGAGCTGTTTTTT
TRBJ1-1,NA,NA,TRBV6-1,CASSHRGNTEAFF,TGTGCCAGCTCTCATCGGGGAAACACTGAAGCTTTCTTT
TRBJ2-2,NA,NA,TRBV5-1,CASSLGRGYAGELFF,TGCGCCAGCAGCTTGGGTCGAGGGTACGCCGGGGAGCTGTTTTTT
TRBJ2-3,NA,NA,TRBV11-2,CASSLDTQYF,TGTGCCAGCAGCTTAGATACGCAGTATTTT
TRBJ2-1,TRBD2,NA,TRBV5-3,CARRWGTSGKNNEQFF,TGTGCCAGAAGGTGGGGGACTAGCGGGAAAAACAATGAGCAGTTCTTC
TRBJ2-1,TRBD2,once,TRBV5-1,CASSREGLPNEQFF,TGCGCCAGCAGTCGGGAGGGCCTTCCCAATGAGCAGTTCTTC
TRBJ2-7,TRBD1,NA,TRBV27,CASSSSGQGYEQYF,TGTGCCAGCAGTTCCTCGGGACAGGGGTACGAGCAGTACTTC
TRBJ2-2,NA,NA,TRBV7-6,CASSFHTGELFF,TGTGCCAGCAGCTTCCACACCGGGGAGCTGTTTTTT
TRBJ1-5,NA,NA,TRBV28,CASRHNQPQHF,TGTGCCAGCAGACACAATCAGCCCCAGCATTTT
TRBJ1-4,NA,NA,TRBV18,CASSPNHNEKLFF,TGTGCCAGCTCACCTAACCATAATGAAAAACTGTTTTTT
TRBJ2-3,NA,NA,TRBV15,CATSTGDSTDTQYF,TGTGCCACCAGCACGGGAGATAGCACAGATACGCAGTATTTT
TRBJ2-2,NA,NA,TRBV19,CASSRLANTGELFF,TGTGCCAGTAGTAGACTAGCGAACACCGGGGAGCTGTTTTTT
TRBJ1-1,NA,NA,TRBV9,CASSAWTNTEAFF,TGTGCCAGCAGCGCCTGGACAAACACTGAAGCTTTCTTT
TRBJ2-2,NA,NA,TRBV6-5,CASSYFPGQNTGELFF,TGTGCCAGCAGTTACTTTCCGGGACAGAACACCGGGGAGCTGTTTTTT
TRBJ1-2,NA,NA,TRBV20-1,CSAWSYGYTF,TGCAGTGCTTGGTCCTATGGCTACACCTTC
TRBJ1-4,NA,NA,TRBV5-6,CASSPGHLNEKLFF,TGTGCCAGCAGCCCGGGACACCTTAATGAAAAACTGTTTTTT
TRBJ2-1,TRBD1,NA,TRBV4-1,CASSHDRGEYNEQFF,TGCGCCAGCAGCCATGACAGGGGGGAGTACAATGAGCAGTTCTTC
TRBJ1-2,NA,NA,TRBV7-2,CASSPGTNYGYTF,TGTGCCAGCAGCCCCGGGACAAACTATGGCTACACCTTC
TRBJ1-4,TRBD1,NA,TRBV5-1,CASSLGTGGEKLFF,TGCGCCAGCAGCTTGGGGACAGGGGGTGAAAAACTGTTTTTT
TRBJ2-3,TRBD1,NA,TRBV9,CASSVAGQGMDTQYF,TGTGCCAGCAGCGTAGCCGGACAGGGGATGGATACGCAGTATTTT
TRBJ2-7,NA,NA,TRBV28,CASSDLTGTYEQYF,TGTGCCAGCAGTGACCTCACAGGGACCTACGAGCAGTACTTC
TRBJ2-2,NA,NA,TRBV6-6,CASSYSEGGELFF,TGTGCCAGCAGTTACTCTGAAGGAGGGGAGCTGTTTTTT
TRBJ2-7,TRBD2,NA,TRBV4-2,CASSQTPGLDAHEQYF,TGTGCCAGCAGCCAAACTCCGGGACTAGACGCCCACGAGCAGTACTTC
TRBJ2-5,TRBD1,NA,TRBV9,CASSVGGQGRETQYF,TGTGCCAGCAGCGTAGGGGGACAGGGTCGAGAGACCCAGTACTTC
TRBJ2-7,NA,NA,TRBV5-5,CASSLAGGPAYEQYF,TGTGCCAGCAGCTTGGCCGGAGGGCCGGCCTACGAGCAGTACTTC
TRBJ2-5,NA,NA,TRBV5-4,CASSLGTQETQYF,TGTGCCAGCAGCTTGGGGACGCAAGAGACCCAGTACTTC
TRBJ1-6,NA,NA,TRBV4-3,CASSQEGRRGNSPLHF,TGCGCCAGCAGCCAAGAAGGTAGGAGGGGCAACTCACCCCTCCACTTT
TRBJ2-3,TRBD2,NA,TRBV7-2,CASSLGLAGDTQYF,TGTGCCAGCAGCTTAGGACTAGCGGGAGATACGCAGTATTTT